This T cell receptor (beta chain) was sequenced for a study of post-analysis software for immune sequencing data. Background on the study: In terms of disease course, relapsing-remitting, secondary progressive and progressive-relapsing multiple sclerosis were included.

As concerns this clonotype: Its antigen remains unidentified.

Sequencing libraries made from TCR beta cDNA carried unique molecular identifiers. There were about 0.85 to 10 million T cells, and about 500,000 cDNA molecules came from them. Each CDR3 protein gets one entry after TCRdb re-called the PCR reads with MiXCR. This table has about 770,000 distinct CDR3 sequences, 46% appearing once. The CDR3 runs to 12 residues. CDR1 is SQVTM and CDR2 is ANQGSEA in the germline V gene. The ends were cut back, 6 bases at V and 1 base at J, with 9 bases in the middle. Whole-study results and caveats: Patients showed TRBV5-6, TRBV5-1 and TRBV20-1 among a handful of TRBV segments more frequent than in controls.

This sequence was found in a girl aged 5-17 years with multiple sclerosis. This rearrangement joins TRBV29-1 to TRBJ1-1; D call uncertain. Sequenced: blood. The CDR3 DNA is TGCAGCGTGGTAGTACAGAACACTGAAGCTTTCTTT. Translated, it gives CSVVVQNTEAFF.